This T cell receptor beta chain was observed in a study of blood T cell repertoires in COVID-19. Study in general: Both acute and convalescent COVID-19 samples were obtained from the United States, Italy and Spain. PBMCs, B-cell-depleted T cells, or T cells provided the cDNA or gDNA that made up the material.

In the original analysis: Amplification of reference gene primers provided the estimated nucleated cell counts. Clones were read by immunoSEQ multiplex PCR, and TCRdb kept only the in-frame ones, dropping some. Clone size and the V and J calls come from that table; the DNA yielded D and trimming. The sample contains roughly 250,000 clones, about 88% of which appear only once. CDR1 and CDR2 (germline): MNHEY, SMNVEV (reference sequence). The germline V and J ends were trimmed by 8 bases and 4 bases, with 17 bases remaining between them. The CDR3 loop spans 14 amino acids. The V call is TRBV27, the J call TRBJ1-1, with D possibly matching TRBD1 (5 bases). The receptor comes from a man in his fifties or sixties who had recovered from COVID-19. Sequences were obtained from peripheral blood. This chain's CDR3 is CASHHAGLGTEAFF. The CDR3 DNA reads TGTGCCAGCCACCATGCAGGGTTGGGCACTGAAGCTTTCTTT.